This entry lists 5 T cell receptor beta chains sequenced from one sample in a study of Ad26.COV2.S vaccination and SARS-CoV-2 variants. Sequencing used immunoSEQ multiplex PCR; TCRdb keeps in-frame clones, though not all of them. Here the sample spans more than 350,000 clones, 75% to 95% being singletons. Noted treatment: roughly 18 received Ad26.COV2.S at low or high dose, single or two shots; about 5 received placebo; per-sample allocation not given. On day 63 after the first injection, vaccine and placebo recipients gave samples. The sequences come from peripheral blood, collected in a trial of Ad26.COV2.S vaccine versus placebo. The receptor source for this set is a person aged 18-65 years who received the Ad26.COV2.S COVID-19 vaccine or a placebo.

As regards this clone: An end of the junction does not agree with germline; a read error may underlie this. The chain links TRBV10-2 to TRBJ2-3; TRBD2 aligns across 9 bases. The CDR3 spans 17 residues. Looked up from germline, CDR1 is WSHSY and CDR2 is SAAADI. As DNA, the CDR3 is TGCGCCAGCAGTGGAGGTTATTCGCGGGAGGGCACCGATACGCAGTATTTT. Translation gives CASSGGYSREGTDTQYF.

This CDR3 is CASSNREGSNQPQHF. The DNA of the CDR3 is TGCGCCAGCAGCAACAGGGAGGGGAGCAATCAGCCCCAGCATTTT. The V call is TRBV4-1, the J call TRBJ1-5, with TRBD1 as a possible D gene (6 bases). V dropped 5 bases and J dropped 1 base, with 12 bases sitting between them. The CDR3 is 15 amino acids. Per the germline V gene, CDR1 is MGHRA and CDR2 is YSYEKL.

The rearrangement links TRBV2 to TRBJ1-1; D is unclear. This CDR3 has 13 residues. Germline CDR1 reads SNHLY; CDR2 reads FYNNEI. V was clipped by 4 bases and J by 1 base, with 7 bases between them. CDR3 in DNA: TGTGCCAGCAGTGCCCAGGAGAACACTGAAGCTTTCTTT. Translating gives CASSAQENTEAFF. Full variable domain (rest looked up from reference TRBV2 and TRBJ1-1): EPEVTQTPSHQVTQMGQEVILRCVPISNHLYFYWYRQILGQKVEFLVSFYNNEISEKSEIFDDQFSVERPDGSNFTLKIRSTKLEDSAMYFCASSAQENTEAFFGQGTRLTVV.

The chain has TRBV24-1 and TRBJ1-5; 9 bases align to TRBD1. V gave up 11 bases and J gave up 6 bases; unmatched junction bases: 10. This CDR3 is built from 14 residues. In germline, CDR1 is KGHDR, CDR2 SFDVKD. The CDR3 nucleotides read TGTGCCATCCAACAGGGGGCGCCTGGTCAGCCCCAGCATTTT. This gives the protein CAIQQGAPGQPQHF.

The chain combines TRBV18 with TRBJ1-1; D remains ambiguous. Deletions cut 3 bases from V and 0 bases from J, with 11 bases between. The CDR3 has 15 residues. CDR1 and CDR2 (germline): KGHSH, LQKENI. CDR3 in DNA: TGTGCCAGCTCACCCCGAGGATTGGTGAACACTGAAGCTTTCTTT. This translates into CASSPRGLVNTEAFF.